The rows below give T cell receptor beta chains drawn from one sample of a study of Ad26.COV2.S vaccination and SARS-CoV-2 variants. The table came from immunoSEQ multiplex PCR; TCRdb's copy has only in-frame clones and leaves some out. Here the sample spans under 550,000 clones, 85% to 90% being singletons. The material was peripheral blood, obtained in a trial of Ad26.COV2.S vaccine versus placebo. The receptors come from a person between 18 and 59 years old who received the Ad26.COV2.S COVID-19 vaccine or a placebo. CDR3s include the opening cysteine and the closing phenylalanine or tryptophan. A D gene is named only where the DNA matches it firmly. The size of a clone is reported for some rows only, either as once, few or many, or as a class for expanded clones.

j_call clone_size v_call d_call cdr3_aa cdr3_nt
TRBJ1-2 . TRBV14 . CASSPRGPRGYGYTF TGTGCCAGCAGCCCGCGGGGGCCCCGGGGCTATGGCTACACCTTC
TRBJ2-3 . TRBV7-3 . CASSPLFGADTQYF TGTGCCAGCAGCCCCCTTTTTGGCGCAGATACGCAGTATTTT
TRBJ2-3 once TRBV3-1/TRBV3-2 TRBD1 CASSQDMGQGTDTQYF TGTGCCAGCAGCCAAGATATGGGACAGGGCACAGATACGCAGTATTTT
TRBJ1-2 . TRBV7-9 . CASRPGDYGYTF TGTGCCAGCAGGCCGGGGGACTATGGCTACACCTTC
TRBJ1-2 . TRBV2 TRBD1 CASSPGQGSKGYTF TGTGCCAGCAGTCCGGGACAGGGTAGTAAGGGCTACACCTTC
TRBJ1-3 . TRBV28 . CASSPVSGNTIYF TGTGCCAGCTCTCCGGTCTCTGGAAACACCATATATTTT
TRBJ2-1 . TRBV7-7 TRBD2 CASSQGLAGNNEQFF TGTGCCAGCAGCCAAGGACTAGCGGGGAACAATGAGCAGTTCTTC
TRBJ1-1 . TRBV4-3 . CASSQDWGGPEAFF TGCGCCAGCAGCCAAGATTGGGGCGGTCCTGAAGCTTTCTTT
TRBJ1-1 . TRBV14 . CASSQLPQNTEAFF TGTGCCAGCAGCCAACTTCCACAGAACACTGAAGCTTTCTTT
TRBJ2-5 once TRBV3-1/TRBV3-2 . CASSQGVEGGETQYF TGTGCCAGCAGCCAAGGTGTGGAGGGAGGAGAGACCCAGTACTTC